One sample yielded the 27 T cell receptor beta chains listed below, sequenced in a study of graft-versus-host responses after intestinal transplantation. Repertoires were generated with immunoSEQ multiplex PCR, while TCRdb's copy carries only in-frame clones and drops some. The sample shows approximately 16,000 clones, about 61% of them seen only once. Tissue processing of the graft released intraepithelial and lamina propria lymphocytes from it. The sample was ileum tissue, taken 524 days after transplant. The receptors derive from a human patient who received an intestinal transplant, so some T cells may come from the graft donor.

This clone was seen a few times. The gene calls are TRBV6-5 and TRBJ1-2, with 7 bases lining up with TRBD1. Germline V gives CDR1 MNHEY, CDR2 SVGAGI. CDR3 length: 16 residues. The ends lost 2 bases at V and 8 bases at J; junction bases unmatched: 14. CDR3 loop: CASSYEASLLGGGYTF. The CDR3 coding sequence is TGTGCCAGCAGTTACGAGGCCAGCCTTTTAGGGGGCGGCTACACCTTC.

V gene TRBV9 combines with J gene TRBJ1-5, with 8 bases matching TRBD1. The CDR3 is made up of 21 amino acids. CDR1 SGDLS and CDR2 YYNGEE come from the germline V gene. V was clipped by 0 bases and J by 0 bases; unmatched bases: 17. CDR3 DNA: TGTGCCAGCAGCGTAGGAGCCCCCTACAGGGGGGGGGTCTATAGCAATCAGCCCCAGCATTTT. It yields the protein CASSVGAPYRGGVYSNQPQHF.

The CDR3 region is CASSLVGQTYEQYF. The DNA of the CDR3 is TGTGCCAGCAGCTTAGTGGGACAAACCTACGAGCAGTACTTC. This chain connects TRBV7-2 to TRBJ2-7; D may be TRBD1 (6 bases). V was pared by 1 base and J by 2 bases, with 9 bases between. Germline CDR1 is SGHTA and CDR2 is FQGNSA. This CDR3 region has 14 residues.

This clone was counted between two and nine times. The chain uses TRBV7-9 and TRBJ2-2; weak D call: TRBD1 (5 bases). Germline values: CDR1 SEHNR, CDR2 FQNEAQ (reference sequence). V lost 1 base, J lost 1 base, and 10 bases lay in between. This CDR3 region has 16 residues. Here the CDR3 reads CASSLVWGQNTGELFF. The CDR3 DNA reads TGTGCCAGCAGCTTAGTATGGGGCCAGAACACCGGGGAGCTGTTTTTT.

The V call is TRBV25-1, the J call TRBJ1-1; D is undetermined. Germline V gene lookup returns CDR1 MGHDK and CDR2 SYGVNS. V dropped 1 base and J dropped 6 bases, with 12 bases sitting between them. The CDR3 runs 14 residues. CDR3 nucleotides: TGTGCCAGCAGTGAATCAGGCAGAAGCTCTGAAGCTTTCTTT. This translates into CASSESGRSSEAFF.

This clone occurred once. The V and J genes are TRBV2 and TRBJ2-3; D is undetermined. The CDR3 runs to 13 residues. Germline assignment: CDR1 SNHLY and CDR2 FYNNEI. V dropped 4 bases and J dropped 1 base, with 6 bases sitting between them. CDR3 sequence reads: CASSGQGTDTQYF. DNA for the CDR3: TGTGCCAGCAGTGGCCAGGGCACAGATACGCAGTATTTT.

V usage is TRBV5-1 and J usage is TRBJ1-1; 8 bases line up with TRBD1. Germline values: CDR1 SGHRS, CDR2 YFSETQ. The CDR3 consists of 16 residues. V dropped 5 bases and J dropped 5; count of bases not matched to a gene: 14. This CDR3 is CASRETGGRSGTEAFF. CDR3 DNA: TGCGCCAGCAGGGAAACAGGGGGTCGGTCGGGTACTGAAGCTTTCTTT. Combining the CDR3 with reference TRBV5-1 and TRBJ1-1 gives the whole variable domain KAGVTQTPRYLIKTRGQQVTLSCSPISGHRSVSWYQQTPGQGLQFLFEYFSETQRNKGNFPGRFSGRQFSNSRSEMNVSTLELGDSALYLCASRETGGRSGTEAFFGQGTRLTVV.

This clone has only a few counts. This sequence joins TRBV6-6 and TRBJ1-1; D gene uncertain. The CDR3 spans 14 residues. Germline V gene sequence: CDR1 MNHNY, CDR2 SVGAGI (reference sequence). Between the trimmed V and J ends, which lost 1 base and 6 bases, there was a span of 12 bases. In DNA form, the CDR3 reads TGTGCCAGCAGTTACTTTTTCGACGGGGCTGAAGCTTTCTTT. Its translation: CASSYFFDGAEAFF.

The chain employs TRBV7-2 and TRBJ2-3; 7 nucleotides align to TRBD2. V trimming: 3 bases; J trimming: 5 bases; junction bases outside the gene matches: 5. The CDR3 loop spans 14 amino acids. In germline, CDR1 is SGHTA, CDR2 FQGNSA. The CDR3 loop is CASSFRLAKDTQYF. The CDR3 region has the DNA TGTGCCAGCAGCTTCCGACTAGCCAAAGATACGCAGTATTTT.

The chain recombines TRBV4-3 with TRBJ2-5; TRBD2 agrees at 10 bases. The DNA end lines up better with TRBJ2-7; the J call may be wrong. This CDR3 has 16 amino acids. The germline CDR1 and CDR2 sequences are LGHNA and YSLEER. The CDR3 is CASSQDYSGGAYEQYF. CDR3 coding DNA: TGCGCCAGCAGCCAAGATTACAGCGGGGGGGCGTACGAGCAGTACTTC.

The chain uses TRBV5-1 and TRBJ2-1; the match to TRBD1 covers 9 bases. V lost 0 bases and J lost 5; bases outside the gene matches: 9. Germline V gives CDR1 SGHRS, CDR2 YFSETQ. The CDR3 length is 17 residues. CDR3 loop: CASSLGLTGGNNNEQFF. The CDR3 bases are TGCGCCAGCAGCTTGGGCCTGACAGGGGGGAATAACAATGAGCAGTTCTTC.

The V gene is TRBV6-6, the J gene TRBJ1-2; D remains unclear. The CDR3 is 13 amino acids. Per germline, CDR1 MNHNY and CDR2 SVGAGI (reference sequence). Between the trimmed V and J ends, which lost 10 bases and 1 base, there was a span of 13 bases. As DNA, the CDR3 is TGTGCCACCCGGGCAGCGGATAACTATGGCTACACCTTC. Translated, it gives CATRAADNYGYTF.

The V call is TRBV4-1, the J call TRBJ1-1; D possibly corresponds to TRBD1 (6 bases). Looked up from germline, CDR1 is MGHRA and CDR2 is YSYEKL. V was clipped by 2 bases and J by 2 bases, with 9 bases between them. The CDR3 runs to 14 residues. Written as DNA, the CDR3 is TGCGCCAGCAGCCAAAGACAGGTCAACACTGAAGCTTTCTTT. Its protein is CASSQRQVNTEAFF.

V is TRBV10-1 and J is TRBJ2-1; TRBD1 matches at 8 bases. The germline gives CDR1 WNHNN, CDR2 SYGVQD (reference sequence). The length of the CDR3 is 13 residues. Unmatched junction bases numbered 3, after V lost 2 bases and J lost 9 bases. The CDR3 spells CASSEGQGVEQFF. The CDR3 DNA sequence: TGCGCCAGCAGTGAGGGACAGGGCGTTGAGCAGTTCTTC.

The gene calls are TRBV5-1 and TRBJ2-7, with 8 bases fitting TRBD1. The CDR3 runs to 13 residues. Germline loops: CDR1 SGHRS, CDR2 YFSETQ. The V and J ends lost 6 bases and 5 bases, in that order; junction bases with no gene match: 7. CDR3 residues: CASTNPGGHEQYF. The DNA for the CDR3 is TGCGCCAGCACCAACCCAGGGGGCCACGAGCAGTACTTC.

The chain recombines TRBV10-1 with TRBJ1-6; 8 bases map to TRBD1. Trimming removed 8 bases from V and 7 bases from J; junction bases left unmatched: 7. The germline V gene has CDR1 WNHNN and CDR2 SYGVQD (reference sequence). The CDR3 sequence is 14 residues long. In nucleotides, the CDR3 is TGCGCCAGCGCGGACAGGGCGATCAATTCACCCCTCCACTTT. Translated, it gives CASADRAINSPLHF.

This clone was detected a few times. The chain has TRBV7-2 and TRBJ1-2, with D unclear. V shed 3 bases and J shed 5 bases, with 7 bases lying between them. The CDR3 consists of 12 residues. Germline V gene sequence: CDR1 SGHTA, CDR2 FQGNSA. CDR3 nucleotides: TGTGCCAGCAGCTTGGCACGATATGGCTACACCTTC. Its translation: CASSLARYGYTF.

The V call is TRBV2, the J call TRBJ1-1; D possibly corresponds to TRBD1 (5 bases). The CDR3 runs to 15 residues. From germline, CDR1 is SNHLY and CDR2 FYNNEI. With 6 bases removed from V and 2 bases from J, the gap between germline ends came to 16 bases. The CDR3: CASSPMAGRNTEAFF. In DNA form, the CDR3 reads TGTGCCAGCAGCCCGATGGCGGGACGTAACACTGAAGCTTTCTTT.

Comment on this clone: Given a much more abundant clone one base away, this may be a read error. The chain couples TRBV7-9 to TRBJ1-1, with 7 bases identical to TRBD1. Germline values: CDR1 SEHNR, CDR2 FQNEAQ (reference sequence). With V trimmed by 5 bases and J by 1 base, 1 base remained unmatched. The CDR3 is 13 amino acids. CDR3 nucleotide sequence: TGTGCCAGCAGCCGGACAGGGAACACTGAAGCTTTCTTT. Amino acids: CASSRTGNTEAFF.

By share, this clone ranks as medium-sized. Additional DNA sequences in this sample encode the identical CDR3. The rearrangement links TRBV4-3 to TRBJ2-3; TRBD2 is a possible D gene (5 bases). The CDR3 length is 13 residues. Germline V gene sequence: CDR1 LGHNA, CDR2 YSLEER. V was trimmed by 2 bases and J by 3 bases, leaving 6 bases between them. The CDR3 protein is CASSQTGTDTQYF. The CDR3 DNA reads TGCGCCAGCAGCCAAACGGGGACAGATACGCAGTATTTT.

CDR3 residues: CASSMKKGPYNEQFF. As DNA, the CDR3 is TGTGCCAGTAGTATGAAGAAGGGGCCCTACAATGAGCAGTTCTTC. The V and J genes are TRBV19 and TRBJ2-1, with a possible D match to TRBD1 (5 bases). V was pared by 3 bases and J by 2 bases, with 11 bases between. Germline loops: CDR1 LNHDA, CDR2 SQIVND (reference sequence). The CDR3 totals 15 residues.

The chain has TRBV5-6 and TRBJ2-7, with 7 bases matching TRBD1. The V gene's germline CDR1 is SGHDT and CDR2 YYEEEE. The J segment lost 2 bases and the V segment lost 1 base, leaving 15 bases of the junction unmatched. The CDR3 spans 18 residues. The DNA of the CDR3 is TGTGCCAGCAGCTTGTTTGTTTGGGCAGGGGGAATCCCCTACGAGCAGTACTTC. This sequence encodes CASSLFVWAGGIPYEQYF.

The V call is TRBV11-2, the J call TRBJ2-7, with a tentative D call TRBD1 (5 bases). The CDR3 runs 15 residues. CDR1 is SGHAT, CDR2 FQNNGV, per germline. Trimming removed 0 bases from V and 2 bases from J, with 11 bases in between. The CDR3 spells CASSLDGAVPYEQYF. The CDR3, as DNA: TGTGCCAGCAGCTTAGATGGGGCGGTCCCCTACGAGCAGTACTTC.

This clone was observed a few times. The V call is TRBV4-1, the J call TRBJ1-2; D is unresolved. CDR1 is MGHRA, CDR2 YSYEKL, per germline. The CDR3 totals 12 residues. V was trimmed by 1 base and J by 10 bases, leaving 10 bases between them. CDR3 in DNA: TGCGCCAGCAGCCAAGTCGGACTACTCTACACCTTC. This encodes CASSQVGLLYTF.

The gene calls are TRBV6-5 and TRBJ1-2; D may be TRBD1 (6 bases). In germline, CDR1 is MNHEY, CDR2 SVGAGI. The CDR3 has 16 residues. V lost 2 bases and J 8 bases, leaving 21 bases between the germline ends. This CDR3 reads CASSYGLGRGTIGYTF. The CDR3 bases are TGTGCCAGCAGTTACGGTCTGGGCAGGGGTACTATAGGCTACACCTTC.

The CDR3 DNA follows: TGTGCCTGGAAACGTGGCTGGCGGGAGCAAGAGACCCAGTACTTC. It codes for CAWKRGWREQETQYF. This chain joins TRBV30 and TRBJ2-5, with TRBD2 matching over 7 bases. The V gene end was trimmed by 4 bases and the J gene end by 2 bases; junction bases not matched to a gene: 10. The CDR3 has 15 amino acids. Germline CDR1 and CDR2: GTSNPN and SVGIG (reference sequence). The whole variable domain, remainder taken from reference TRBV30 and TRBJ2-5, is SQTIHQWPATLVQPVGSPLSLECTVEGTSNPNLYWYRQAAGRGLQLLFYSVGIGQISSEVPQNLSASRPQDRQFILSSKKLLLSDSGFYLCAWKRGWREQETQYFGPGTRLLVL.

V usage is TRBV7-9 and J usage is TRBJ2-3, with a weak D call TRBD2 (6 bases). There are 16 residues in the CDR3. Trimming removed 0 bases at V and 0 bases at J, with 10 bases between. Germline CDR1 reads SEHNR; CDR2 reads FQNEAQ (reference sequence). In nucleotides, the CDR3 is TGTGCCAGCAGCTTAGCCCTAGCGTCTAGCACAGATACGCAGTATTTT. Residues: CASSLALASSTDTQYF.